Listed below are T cell receptor beta chains from one sample, sequenced in a study of CD8 T cells in Susac syndrome. TCRdb redid the calling of the immunoSEQ multiplex PCR reads with MiXCR, one entry per CDR3 protein. The sample consists of about 180,000 distinct CDR3 sequences, roughly 95% of them appearing once. Sequenced input: CD4+ T cells from PBMCs. Receptor source: a human donor with multiple sclerosis. The CDR3 runs from the conserved cysteine through the conserved F or W. Fields, in order: J gene, V gene, D gene, CDR3 DNA, CDR3 protein. D genes are given only for firm matches.

TRBJ2-7 TRBV30 - TGTGCCTGGAGGACAGGCCCTTACGAGCAGTACTTC CAWRTGPYEQYF
TRBJ1-1 TRBV27 - TGTGCCAGCAATAGGAACGCGGCGGGCACTGAAGCTTTCTTT CASNRNAAGTEAFF
TRBJ2-7 TRBV6-6 - TGTGCCAGCAGTTACTCGGCTCAGGCCAACGAGCAGTACTTC CASSYSAQANEQYF
TRBJ2-6 TRBV3-1 - TGTGCCTCGTCTGGGGCCAACGTCCTGACTTTC CASSGANVLTF
TRBJ1-6 TRBV20-1 - TGCAGTGCTAGATCGGGGGACTATAATTCACCCCTCCACTTT CSARSGDYNSPLHF
TRBJ1-6 TRBV20-1 - TGCAGTGCTCCGGAGGGTTCCTATAATTCACCCCTCCACTTT CSAPEGSYNSPLHF
TRBJ2-3 TRBV11-2 - TGTGCCTCGAGACTAGGCACAGATACGCAGTATTTT CASRLGTDTQYF
TRBJ2-2 TRBV12-3/TRBV12-4 - TGTGCCAGCAGGACCCAATACGGGCATCCCACAAACACCGGGGAGCTGTTTTTT CASRTQYGHPTNTGELFF
TRBJ2-3 TRBV5-1 TRBD2 TGCGCCAGCAGCTGGATACTAGCGGGGTCCACAGATACGCAGTATTTT CASSWILAGSTDTQYF
TRBJ2-7 TRBV20-1 - TGCAGTGCCGTACCAGGGTTTTACGAGCAATACTTC CSAVPGFYEQYF
TRBJ1-1 TRBV5-1 - TGCGCCAGCAGTTTTACAGGGAGAACTGAAGCTTTCTTT CASSFTGRTEAFF
TRBJ1-1 TRBV28 - TGTGCCAGCACAAGCTACCTGACAATCGAGGCTTTCTTT CASTSYLTIEAFF
TRBJ2-7 TRBV4-1 TRBD1 TGCGCCAGCAGCCAACCCGGACAGGGGGTTCTCCACGAGCAGTACTTC CASSQPGQGVLHEQYF
TRBJ1-1 TRBV3-1 - TGTGCCAGCAGCCAAGTTATTGGACGGAAAGCTTTCTTT CASSQVIGRKAFF
TRBJ2-2 TRBV3-1 - TGTGCCAGCAGCCAATGGCAGAAGGACGGGGAGCTGTTTTTT CASSQWQKDGELFF
TRBJ2-1 TRBV30 - TGTGCCTGGAGTGACGGGGTGGTAGTAGAGCAGTTCTTC CAWSDGVVVEQFF
TRBJ1-2 TRBV12-3/TRBV12-4 - TGTGCCAGCAGTTTATGGGCCGAGTGGGATGGCTACACCTTC CASSLWAEWDGYTF
TRBJ2-3 TRBV4-1 TRBD2 TGCGCCAGCAGCAAACTAGCGGGGGGACCGCCCACAGATACGCAGTATTTT CASSKLAGGPPTDTQYF
TRBJ2-5 TRBV30 TRBD2 TGTACCTGCGGACTAGCGGGGGCCAGAGAGACCCAGTACTTC CTCGLAGARETQYF